This T cell receptor (beta chain) appears in the sequencing data of a study of blood T cells in healthy people across ages. Trimming left V 8 bases short and J 6 bases short, with 11 bases between. Germline CDR1 SGHVS, CDR2 FQNEAQ. CDR3 length equals 11 residues. Primed by a sample-barcoded 5' primer and a J-beta primer mix, a second PCR proceeded for 7 to 11 cycles. One entry per CDR3 protein results from TCRdb running MiXCR on the 5' RACE reads. The sample carries 500,000 to 650,000 distinct CDR3 sequences, roughly a quarter recorded once. Another study also made use of these data, one on T cells of mothers and their children.

The material sequenced was blood. The chain combines TRBV7-8 with TRBJ2-7; TRBD2 might be the D (5 bases). The source is a boy younger than 10 in good health. CDR3 region: CASGSRGEQYF. The CDR3 region has the DNA TGTGCCAGCGGTTCCCGGGGCGAGCAGTACTTC.